This TCR beta chain was observed in a study of persistence of HIV-infected CD4 T cells (dated by TCRdb to about 2020). Concerning the study at large: Participants had been on suppressive ART for a median of roughly eight years. Apart from a couple of participants who underwent leukapheresis at a single time point, peripheral blood samples of up to roughly 180 mL were collected from participants at multiple time points. The study isolated CMV- and HIV-1 Gag-responding CD4+ T cells from ART-treated individuals to examine antigen-driven clonal expansion of HIV-1-infected cells. The clonality of all cells in each sorted population was assessed by TCRbeta sequencing, whereas the clonality of infected cells was assessed by proviral sequencing. In the cross-participant TCR cluster analysis, roughly 8 participants were included for CMV and 7 participants were included for Gag. Overall study results and their limits: Only a small number of individuals took part in the study, and the range of antigens tested was limited. TCRbeta richness in CMV- and Gag-responding cells was significantly lower than in anti-CD3/anti-CD28-responding cells; CMV-responding cells had higher oligoclonality than CD3/CD28-stimulated and Gag-responding cells. Within the same sorted populations, how oligoclonal the TCRs were correlated with how oligoclonal the proviruses were. Restriction of bulk TCR analyses to the rare CMV-responding cells that actually carried HIV-1 proviruses was not possible. Degenerate expanded CDR3beta sequences were enriched in antigen-responding cells, suggesting convergent selection of CD4+ responses to CMV and Gag.

Counted from cysteine to phenylalanine, this CDR3 has 18 amino acids. CDR3 DNA is the only sequence kept; it has 54 bases, read in frame from the first base. V lost 7 bases and J lost 4 bases, and the count of bases not matched to a germline gene is 16. CDR1 and CDR2 (LNHDA, SQIVND) derive from the germline V gene (reference sequence). The label giving this sample's treatment or condition can be read as: suppressive antiretroviral therapy. A pool of overlapping HIV-1 Gag 15-mer peptides, at around 1 ug per peptide per mL, was used to stimulate the cells. Responding CD4+ T cells were sorted on the basis of upregulation of both CD40 ligand and CD69. Participants were HIV-1-infected adults who started suppressive ART during chronic infection. Participants had undetectable plasma HIV-1 RNA below 50 copies/mL for at least 4 years. To be included, a participant needed positive CMV serology and a CD4+ T cell count above 400 cells/uL. Before stimulation, PBMCs were isolated using density centrifugation and then depleted of CD8+ T cells. For around 18 hours, CD8-depleted PBMCs were stimulated with anti-CD28/CD49d costimulation, a CD40-blocking antibody, and enfuvirtide, which was added to prevent new infections. Cell sorting was performed on a Beckman Coulter MoFlo Legacy or XDP sorter, and dead cells were excluded with propidium iodide. Genomic DNA was extracted using the QIAamp DNA Mini Kit for samples with more than one million cells and using the Quick-DNA Microprep Kit for all other samples.

Of note for this clone: This receptor's antigen is unknown. The sample holds no much larger clone one base away, and base qualities are not on file.

The immunoSEQ hsTCRB assay version 4 in survey mode was used to sequence TCRbeta repertoires from genomic DNA. For TCRbeta sequencing, genomic DNA was diluted to approximately 10 ng/uL, and up to roughly 1 ug was used per sample. Per the authors' processing: TCRbeta data analysis was done in ImmunoSeq Analyzer 3.0, and diversity was calculated on productive nucleotide rearrangements. Using the Immunarch R package, lower-bound TCR diversity was estimated with the improved Chao index and clonality was estimated with the Gini coefficient. Different nucleotide rearrangements encoding the same CDR3beta amino acid sequence were treated as distinct clonotypes. Differential abundance analysis identified TCRbeta sequences significantly enriched in antigen-responding cells relative to anti-CD3/anti-CD28-activated cells. GLIPH2 grouped TCRs by predicted peptide-MHC specificity, both within each participant and across combined participant data sets. TCRdb took this table from immuneACCESS and kept in-frame rearrangements with V and J called. Such tables lack part of the clones; where checked against another copy, unresolved V genes explain under half of the gap, and the rest is unexplained. V and J calls and clone size are copied from that table; D and trimming were computed from the DNA. The sample profile shows around 32,000 clones; 65% to 75% of them were found once. The ten largest clones capture approximately 1.5% of the sample.

Sequences were derived from CD4+ T cells sorted from PBMCs after roughly 18-hour stimulation, sampled from a patient who received antiretroviral therapy. Taken with the paper, the label for cell subset or site translates to: CD40L+CD69+ CD4 T cells responding to HIV-1 Gag peptides. The V and J genes are TRBV19 and TRBJ1-5, with 10 bases aligning to TRBD1. This TCR came from an adult man with HIV who was CMV-seropositive. The CDR3: CASTKPTGTGAENQPQHF. The DNA is TGTGCCAGTACCAAACCCACCGGGACAGGGGCGGAAAATCAGCCCCAGCATTTT.